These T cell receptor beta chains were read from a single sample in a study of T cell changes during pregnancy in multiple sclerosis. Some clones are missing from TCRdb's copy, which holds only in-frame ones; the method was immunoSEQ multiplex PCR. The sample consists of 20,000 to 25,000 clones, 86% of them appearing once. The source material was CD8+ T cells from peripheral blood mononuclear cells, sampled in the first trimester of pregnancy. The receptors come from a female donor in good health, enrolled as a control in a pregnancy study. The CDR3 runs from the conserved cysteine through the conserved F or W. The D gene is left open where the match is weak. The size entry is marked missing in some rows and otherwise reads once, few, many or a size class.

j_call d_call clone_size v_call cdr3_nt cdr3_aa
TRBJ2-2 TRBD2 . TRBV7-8 TGTGCCAGCAGCTTTCCCCTTAGCGGGTCGAACACCGGGGAGCTGTTTTTT CASSFPLSGSNTGELFF
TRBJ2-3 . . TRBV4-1 TGCGCCAGCAGCCGAGAAATTTGGGGGGGGCGCGGGGATACGCAGTATTTT CASSREIWGGRGDTQYF
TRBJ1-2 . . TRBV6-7 TGTGCCCCCCTCGGGAGGGCTGGTTTCTATGGCTACACCTTC CAPLGRAGFYGYTF
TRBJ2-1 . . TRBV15 TGTGCCACCAGCAGCAGACGGGACAATGAGCAGTTCTTC CATSSRRDNEQFF
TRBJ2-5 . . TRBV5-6 TGTGCCAGCAGCTTGAGAGGGTGGGAGTACCAAGAGACCCAGTACTTC CASSLRGWEYQETQYF
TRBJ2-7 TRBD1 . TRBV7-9 TGTGCCAGCAGCGATCCGCCCGGACAGGGGAATGACGAGCAGTACTTC CASSDPPGQGNDEQYF
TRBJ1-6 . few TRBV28 TGTGCCAGCAGTTTATCGGGCGGGTCACCCCTCCACTTT CASSLSGGSPLHF
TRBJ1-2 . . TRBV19 TGTGCCAGTAGTCTGACCGACAGGTCGGACGGCTATGGCTACACCTTC CASSLTDRSDGYGYTF
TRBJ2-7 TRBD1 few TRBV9 TGTGCCAGCAGCGGGACAGGGTCCCACGAGCAGTACTTC CASSGTGSHEQYF
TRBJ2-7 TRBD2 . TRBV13 TGTGCCAGCAGTTACCCTAGCGGGAGCTCCTACGAGCAGTACTTC CASSYPSGSSYEQYF
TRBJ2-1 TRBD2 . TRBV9 TGTGCCAGCAGCGGCGGACTAGCGGCTTACAATGAGCAGTTCTTC CASSGGLAAYNEQFF
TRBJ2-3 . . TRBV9 TGTGCCAGCAGCAGGGGGACCACAGATACGCAGTATTTT CASSRGTTDTQYF
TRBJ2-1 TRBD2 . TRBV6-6 TGTGCCAGCAGTTACTTTGGGGGGGGGTATGAGCAGTTCTTC CASSYFGGGYEQFF
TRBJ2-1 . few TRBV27 TGTGCCAGCAGTTTATCCCAGGGTCTAATTCGGCGGGAGCAGTTCTTC CASSLSQGLIRREQFF
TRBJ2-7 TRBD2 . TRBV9 TGTGCCAGCAGCGTAAGCGGGAGTACCGACGAGCAGTACTTC CASSVSGSTDEQYF
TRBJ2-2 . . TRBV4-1 TGCGCCAGCAGCCAAAGAGGGTCGAACACCGGGGAGCTGTTTTTT CASSQRGSNTGELFF
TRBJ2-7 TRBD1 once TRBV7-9 TGTGCCAGCAGCTCTAATTCCGGGACAGGGCGTTCCTACGAGCAGTACTTC CASSSNSGTGRSYEQYF
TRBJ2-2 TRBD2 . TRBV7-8 TGTGCCAGCAGCTTGATCGTGGGAGGGACCGGGGAGCTGTTTTTT CASSLIVGGTGELFF
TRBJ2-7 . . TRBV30 TGTGCCTGGAGCGAGACCTACGAGCAGTACTTC CAWSETYEQYF
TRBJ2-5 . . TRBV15 TGTGCCCCCCCTTGGGTCCCCCGGGACATGCACCAAGAGACCCAGTACTTC CAPPWVPRDMHQETQYF
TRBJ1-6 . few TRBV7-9 TGTGCCAGCAGCTTAAGTCAGGGAAATTCACCCCTCCACTTT CASSLSQGNSPLHF
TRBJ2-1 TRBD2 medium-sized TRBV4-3 TGCGCCAGCAGCTATCTAGCGGATAAGGCCAATGAGCAGTTCTTC CASSYLADKANEQFF
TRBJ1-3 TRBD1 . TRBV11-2 TGTGCCAGCAGCAACGGACAGGGCCACTCTGGAAACACCATATATTTT CASSNGQGHSGNTIYF
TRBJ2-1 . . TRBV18 TGTGCCAGCTCACCACCGTGGGGCAGGGATTTCCACAATGAGCAGTTCTTC CASSPPWGRDFHNEQFF
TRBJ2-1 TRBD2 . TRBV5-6 TGTGCCAGCAGGGGGGGGTACCGGAATGAGCAGTTCTTC CASRGGYRNEQFF
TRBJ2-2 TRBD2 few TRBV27 TGTGCCAGCAGTTTAAGTGTCGCCGGGACTAGCGGGGGTGAGGGCCTGTTTTTT CASSLSVAGTSGGEGLFF
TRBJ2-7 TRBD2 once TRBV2 TGTGCCAGCCGGGAAGATCCGGGGGGGCAGAGTTACGAGCAGTACTTC CASREDPGGQSYEQYF
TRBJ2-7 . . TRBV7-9 TGTGCCAGCATTCCCGGGGGACTACAGGGTCACGAGCAGTACTTC CASIPGGLQGHEQYF
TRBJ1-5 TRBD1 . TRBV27 TGTGCCAGCAGCCTACAGGGGGCCCCTAATCAGCCCCAGCATTTT CASSLQGAPNQPQHF
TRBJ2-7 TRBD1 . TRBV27 TGTGCCAGCATGGCGGACAGGTACAACGAGCAGTACTTC CASMADRYNEQYF
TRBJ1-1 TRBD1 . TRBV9 TGTGCCAGCAGTGAGCGACAGGGCAGCACTGAAGCTTTCTTT CASSERQGSTEAFF
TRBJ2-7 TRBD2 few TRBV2 TGTGCCAGCAGTCCTAATCTGGGAGGGCCAATAAACGAGCAGTACTTC CASSPNLGGPINEQYF
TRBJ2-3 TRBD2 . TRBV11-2 TGTGCCAGCAGCTTAGGATCGCTAGCGGTCACAGATACGCAGTATTTT CASSLGSLAVTDTQYF
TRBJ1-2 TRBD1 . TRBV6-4 TGTGCCAGCAGTGACCTCCGGGACAGTTATGGCTACACCTTC CASSDLRDSYGYTF
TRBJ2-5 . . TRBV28 TGTGCCAGCAGTTTATTCACCCCTCTCGGAGGGGTAGAAGCCTTCGGGGAGACCCAGTACTTC CASSLFTPLGGVEAFGETQYF
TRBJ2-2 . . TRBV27 TGTGCCAGCAGTTTCGGCACCGGGGAGCTGTTTTTT CASSFGTGELFF
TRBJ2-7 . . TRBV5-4 TGCGCCAGCAGCCAAGTAGCGGACTACTCCTACGAGCAGTACTTC CASSQVADYSYEQYF
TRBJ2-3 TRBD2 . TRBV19 TGTGCCAGTAGTATGCGCGAGCGGGAGACAGATACGCAGTATTTT CASSMRERETDTQYF
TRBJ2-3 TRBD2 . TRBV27 TGTGCCAGCCCCTTAGGACTAGCGGGGGAGGGGCGGACAGATACGCAGTATTTT CASPLGLAGEGRTDTQYF
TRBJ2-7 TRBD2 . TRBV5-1 TGCGCCAGCAGCTTGGGCGCGGGGGTCTACGAGCAGTACTTC CASSLGAGVYEQYF
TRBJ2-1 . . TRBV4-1 TGCGCCAGCAGCTCTCGTCTGGCCAATGAGCAGTTCTTC CASSSRLANEQFF
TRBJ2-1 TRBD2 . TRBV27 TGTGCCAGCAGTCCCCGGACTAGCGGAAGGAGCTCCTACAATGAGCAGTTCTTC CASSPRTSGRSSYNEQFF
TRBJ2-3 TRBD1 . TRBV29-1 TGCAGCCCTTGGACAGGCTTGGGCACAGATACGCAGTATTTT CSPWTGLGTDTQYF
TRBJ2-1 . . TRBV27 TGTGCCAGCAGTTTAGGGCGATACAATGAGCAGTTCTTC CASSLGRYNEQFF
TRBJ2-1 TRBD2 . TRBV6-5 TGTGCCAGCAGTTATCGGACTAGCGGGAGTGGGACTGAGCAGTTCTTC CASSYRTSGSGTEQFF
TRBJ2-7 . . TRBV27 TGTGCCGTGAGGGGGGGCTACGAGCAGTACTTC CAVRGGYEQYF
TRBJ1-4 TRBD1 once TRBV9 TGTGCCAGCAGCGTAGGGGAGGGTACAGGGGGTGAAAAACTGTTTTTT CASSVGEGTGGEKLFF
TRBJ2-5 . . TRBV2 TGTGCCAGCAGTGATGGGGCTTTTCAAGAGACCCAGTACTTC CASSDGAFQETQYF
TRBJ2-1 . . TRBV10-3 TGTGCCATCTCCGCCCTAGGATCACTATCCTACAATGAGCAGTTCTTC CAISALGSLSYNEQFF
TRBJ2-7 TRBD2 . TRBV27 TGTGCCAGCAGTTTTATCACTAGCGGGGGGCTCAGGGCCTACGAGCAGTACTTC CASSFITSGGLRAYEQYF